This T cell receptor (beta chain) was identified during a study of cytomegalovirus exposure and HLA in healthy donors. The CDR3 has 13 residues. CDR1 is MNHEY and CDR2 is SMNVEV in the germline V gene (reference sequence). V shed 3 bases and J shed 3 bases, with 7 bases lying between them. This clone was counted a few times. Researchers ran the PCR with 60 Vbeta and 13 Jbeta primers. TCRdb keeps only in-frame clones here, not all; method: immunoSEQ multiplex PCR. The sample shows some 190,000 clones, around 82% of them seen only once. The source of this sequence is a woman younger than 45 in good health and CMV-seropositive. The sequencing sample was made of PBMCs. The V and J genes are TRBV27 and TRBJ2-3; D remains ambiguous. The chain's CDR3 is CASSFLGTDTQYF. Written as DNA, the CDR3 is TGTGCCAGCAGTTTCCTCGGGACAGATACGCAGTATTTT.